A single T cell receptor (beta chain) is shown here with its context. Germline-derived CDR1 and CDR2 are SGHDN and FVKESK. V dropped 0 bases and J dropped 0 bases, with 12 bases sitting between them. The length of the CDR3 is 17 residues. This sample is drawn from a study of blood T cell repertoires in COVID-19. Across the study: The United States, Italy and Spain were the sources of the acute and convalescent COVID-19 samples. The analysed material was cDNA or gDNA that came from T cells, B-cell-depleted T cells, or PBMCs.

Methods used by the authors: The authors estimated nucleated cell counts from reference gene primer amplification. Clones were read by immunoSEQ multiplex PCR, and TCRdb kept only the in-frame ones, dropping some. Clone size and the V and J calls come from that table; the DNA yielded D and trimming. The profile shows some 38,000 clones, 80% to 85% of them singletons. Sequenced input: peripheral blood. This receptor was obtained from a man between 60 and 75 years old with COVID-19, enrolled during active disease. The chain carries TRBV14 and TRBJ1-3; D call uncertain. The DNA for the CDR3 is TGTGCCAGCAGCCAAGATTTGCCTTGGAGCTCTGGAAACACCATATATTTT. This codes for CASSQDLPWSSGNTIYF.